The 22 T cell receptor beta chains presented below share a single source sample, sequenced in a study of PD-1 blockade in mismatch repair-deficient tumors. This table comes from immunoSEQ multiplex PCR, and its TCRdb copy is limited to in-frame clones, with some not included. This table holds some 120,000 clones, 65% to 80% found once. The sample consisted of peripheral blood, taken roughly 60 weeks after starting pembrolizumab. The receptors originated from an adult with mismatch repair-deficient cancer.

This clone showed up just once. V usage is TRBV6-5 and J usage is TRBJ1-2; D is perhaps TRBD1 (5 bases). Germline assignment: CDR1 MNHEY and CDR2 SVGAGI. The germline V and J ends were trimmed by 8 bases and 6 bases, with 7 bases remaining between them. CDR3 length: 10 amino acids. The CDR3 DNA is TGTGCCAGCCAGGGTCATGGCTACACCTTC. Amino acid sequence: CASQGHGYTF.

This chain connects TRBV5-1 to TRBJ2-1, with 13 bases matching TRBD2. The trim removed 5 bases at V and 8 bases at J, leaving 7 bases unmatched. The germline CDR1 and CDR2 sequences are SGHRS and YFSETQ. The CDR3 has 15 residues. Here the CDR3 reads CASRRLAGGVDEQFF. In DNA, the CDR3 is TGCGCCAGCAGAAGACTAGCGGGAGGTGTCGATGAGCAGTTCTTC.

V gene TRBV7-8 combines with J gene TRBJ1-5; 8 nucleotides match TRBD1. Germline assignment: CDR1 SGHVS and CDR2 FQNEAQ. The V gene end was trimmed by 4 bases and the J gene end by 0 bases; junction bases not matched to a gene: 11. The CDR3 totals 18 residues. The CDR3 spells CASSSIPGQVHSNQPQHF. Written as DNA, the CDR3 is TGTGCCAGCAGCTCCATCCCGGGACAGGTTCATAGCAATCAGCCCCAGCATTTT. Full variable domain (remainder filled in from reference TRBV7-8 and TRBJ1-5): GAGVSQSPRYKVAKRGQDVALRCDPISGHVSLFWYQQALGQGPEFLTYFQNEAQLDKSGLPSDRFFAERPEGSVSTLKIQRTQQEDSAVYLCASSSIPGQVHSNQPQHFGDGTRLSIL.

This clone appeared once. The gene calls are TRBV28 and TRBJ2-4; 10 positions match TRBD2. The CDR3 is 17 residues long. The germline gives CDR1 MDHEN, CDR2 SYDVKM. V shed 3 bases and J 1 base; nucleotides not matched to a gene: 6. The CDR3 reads CASSFSSGSPAKNIQYF. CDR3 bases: TGTGCCAGCAGTTTTTCTAGCGGGAGCCCCGCCAAAAACATTCAGTACTTC.

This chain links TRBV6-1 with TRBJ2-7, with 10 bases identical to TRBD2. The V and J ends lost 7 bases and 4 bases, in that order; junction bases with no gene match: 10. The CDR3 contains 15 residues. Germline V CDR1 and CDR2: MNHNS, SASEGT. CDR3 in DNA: TGTGCCAGCACGAGCCAACTAGCGGGACAGTACGAGCAGTACTTC. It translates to CASTSQLAGQYEQYF.

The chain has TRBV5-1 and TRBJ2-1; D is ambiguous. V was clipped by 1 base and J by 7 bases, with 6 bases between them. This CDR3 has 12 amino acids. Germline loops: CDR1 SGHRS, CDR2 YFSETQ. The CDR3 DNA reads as TGCGCCAGCAGCTTGACTAAGAATGAGCAGTTCTTC. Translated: CASSLTKNEQFF.

The CDR3, as DNA: TGCAGCGTTGGGGGGGCTAGGGTCGAGCAGTACTTC. It is translated as CSVGGARVEQYF. The J gene is TRBJ2-7, the V gene TRBV29-1; D assignment may be TRBD1 or TRBD2 (6 bases each). V lost 4 bases and J 6 bases, leaving 13 bases between the germline ends. Germline CDR1 SQVTM, CDR2 ANQGSEA. This CDR3 is 12 amino acids long.

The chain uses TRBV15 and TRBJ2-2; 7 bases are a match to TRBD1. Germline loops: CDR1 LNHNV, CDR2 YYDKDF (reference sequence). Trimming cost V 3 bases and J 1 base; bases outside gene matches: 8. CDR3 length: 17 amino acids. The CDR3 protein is CATSRSHRGGNTGELFF. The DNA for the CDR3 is TGTGCCACCAGCAGGAGTCACAGGGGCGGGAACACCGGGGAGCTGTTTTTT.

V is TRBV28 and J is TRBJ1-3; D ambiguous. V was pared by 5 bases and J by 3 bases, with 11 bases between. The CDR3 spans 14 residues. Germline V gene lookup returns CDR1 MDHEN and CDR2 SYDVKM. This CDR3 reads CASSAGVLGNTIYF. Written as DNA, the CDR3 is TGTGCCAGCAGTGCCGGGGTCCTTGGAAACACCATATATTTT.

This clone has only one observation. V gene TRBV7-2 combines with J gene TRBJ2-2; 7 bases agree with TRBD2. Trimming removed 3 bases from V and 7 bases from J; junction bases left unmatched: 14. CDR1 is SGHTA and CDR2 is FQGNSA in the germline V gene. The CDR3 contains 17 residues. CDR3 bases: TGTGCCAGCAGCTTTAGCGGCGGGAGTTATATTCGCGGGGAGCTGTTTTTT. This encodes CASSFSGGSYIRGELFF.

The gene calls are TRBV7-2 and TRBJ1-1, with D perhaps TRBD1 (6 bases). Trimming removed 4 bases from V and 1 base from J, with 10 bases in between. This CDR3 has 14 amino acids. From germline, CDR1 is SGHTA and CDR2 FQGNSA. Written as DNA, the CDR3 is TGTGCCAGCAGCTCTCTCAGGGGGAACACTGAAGCTTTCTTT. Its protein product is CASSSLRGNTEAFF. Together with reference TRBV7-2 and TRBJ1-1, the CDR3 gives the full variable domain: GAGVSQSPSNKVTEKGKDVELRCDPISGHTALYWYRQSLGQGLEFLIYFQGNSAPDKSGLPSDRFSAERTGGSVSTLTIQRTQQEDSAVYLCASSSLRGNTEAFFGQGTRLTVV.

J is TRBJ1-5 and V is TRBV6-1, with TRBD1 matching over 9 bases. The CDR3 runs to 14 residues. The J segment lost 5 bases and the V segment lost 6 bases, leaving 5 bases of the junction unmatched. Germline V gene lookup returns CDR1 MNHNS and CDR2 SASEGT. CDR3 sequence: CASSPGQGYQPQHF. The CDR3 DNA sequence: TGTGCCAGCAGCCCGGGACAGGGCTATCAGCCCCAGCATTTT.

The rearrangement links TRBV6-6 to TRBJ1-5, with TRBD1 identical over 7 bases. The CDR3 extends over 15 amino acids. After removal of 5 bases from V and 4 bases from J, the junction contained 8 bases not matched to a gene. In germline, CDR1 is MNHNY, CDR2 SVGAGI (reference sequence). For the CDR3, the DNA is TGTGCCAGCAGTCGACAGGTACAGGGGAATCAGCCCCAGCATTTT. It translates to CASSRQVQGNQPQHF.

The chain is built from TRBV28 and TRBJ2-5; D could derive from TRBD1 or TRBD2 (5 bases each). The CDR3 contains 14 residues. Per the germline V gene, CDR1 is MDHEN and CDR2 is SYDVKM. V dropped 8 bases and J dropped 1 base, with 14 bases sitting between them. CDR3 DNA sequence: TGTGCCAGCCGGAGATCTGGGGGCCAAGAGACCCAGTACTTC. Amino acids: CASRRSGGQETQYF.

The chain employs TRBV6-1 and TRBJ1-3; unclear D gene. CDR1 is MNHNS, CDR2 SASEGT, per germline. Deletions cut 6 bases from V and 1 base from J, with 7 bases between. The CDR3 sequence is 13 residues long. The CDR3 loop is CASRRVSGNTIYF. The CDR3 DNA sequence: TGTGCCAGCAGAAGAGTTTCTGGAAACACCATATATTTT.

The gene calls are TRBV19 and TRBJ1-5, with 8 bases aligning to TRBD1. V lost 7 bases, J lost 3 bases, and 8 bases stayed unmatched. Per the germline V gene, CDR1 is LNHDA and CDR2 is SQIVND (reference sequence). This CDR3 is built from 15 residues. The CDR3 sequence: CASTPWGQDNQPQHF. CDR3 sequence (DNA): TGTGCCAGTACCCCGTGGGGACAGGACAATCAGCCCCAGCATTTT.

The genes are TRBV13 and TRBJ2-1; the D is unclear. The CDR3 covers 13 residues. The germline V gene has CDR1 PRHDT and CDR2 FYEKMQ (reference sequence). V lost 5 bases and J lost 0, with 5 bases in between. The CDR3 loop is CASSLYSYNEQFF. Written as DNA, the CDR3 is TGTGCCAGCAGCCTCTACTCCTACAATGAGCAGTTCTTC.

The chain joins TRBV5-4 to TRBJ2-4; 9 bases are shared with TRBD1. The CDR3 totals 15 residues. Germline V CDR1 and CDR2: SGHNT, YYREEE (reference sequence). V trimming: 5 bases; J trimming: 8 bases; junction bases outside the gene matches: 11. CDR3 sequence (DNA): TGTGCCAGCAGAAGCCAACAGGGGGCGCGTGACATTCAGTACTTC. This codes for CASRSQQGARDIQYF.

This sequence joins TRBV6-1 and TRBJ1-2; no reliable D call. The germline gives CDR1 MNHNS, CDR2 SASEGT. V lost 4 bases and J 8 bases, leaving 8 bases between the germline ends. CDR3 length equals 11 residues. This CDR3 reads CASSAESGYTF. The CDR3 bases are TGTGCCAGCAGTGCGGAAAGCGGCTACACCTTC.

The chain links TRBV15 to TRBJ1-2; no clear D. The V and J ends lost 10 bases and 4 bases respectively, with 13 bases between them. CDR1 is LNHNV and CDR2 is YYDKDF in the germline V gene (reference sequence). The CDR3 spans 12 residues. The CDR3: CASTDFGYGYTF. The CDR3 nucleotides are TGTGCCAGCACAGATTTCGGCTATGGCTACACCTTC.

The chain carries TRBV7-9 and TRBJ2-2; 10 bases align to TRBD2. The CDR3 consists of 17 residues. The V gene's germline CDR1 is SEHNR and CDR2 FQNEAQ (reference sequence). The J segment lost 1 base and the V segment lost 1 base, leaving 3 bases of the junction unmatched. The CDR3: CASSLGIAGGNTGELFF. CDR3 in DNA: TGTGCCAGCAGCTTAGGAATAGCGGGAGGGAACACCGGGGAGCTGTTTTTT.

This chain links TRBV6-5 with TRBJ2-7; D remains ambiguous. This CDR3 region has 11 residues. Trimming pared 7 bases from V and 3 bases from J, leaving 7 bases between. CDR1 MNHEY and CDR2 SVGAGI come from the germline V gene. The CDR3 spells CASTTVYEQYF. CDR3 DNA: TGTGCCAGCACAACGGTCTACGAGCAGTACTTC.